This T cell receptor (beta chain) came from a study of siplizumab effects on memory and regulatory T cells. Overall study findings and caveats: Of the alloreactive clones, only a minor fraction mapped to unstimulated subsets.

With regard to this clone: Antigen: not known.

Measured with immunoSEQ multiplex PCR; TCRdb has only the in-frame clones, and not every one. The sample lists about 87,000 clones, approximately 95% occurring once. Sequencing was done on a sample of non-Treg CD4+ T cells sorted from blood. The TCR originated in a human donor in good health.

The DNA for the CDR3 is TGTGCCAGGGGGCGGGATCCCTACAATGAGCAGTTCTTC. Translating it yields CARGRDPYNEQFF. The chain combines TRBV2 with TRBJ2-1; D is possibly TRBD2 (6 bases). V lost 9 bases to trimming and J lost 2 bases, with 11 bases between them. The CDR3 is made up of 13 amino acids. Germline V gives CDR1 SNHLY, CDR2 FYNNEI. Full variable domain (remainder filled in from reference TRBV2 and TRBJ2-1): EPEVTQTPSHQVTQMGQEVILRCVPISNHLYFYWYRQILGQKVEFLVSFYNNEISEKSEIFDDQFSVERPDGSNFTLKIRSTKLEDSAMYFCARGRDPYNEQFFGPGTRLTVL.